These T cell receptor beta chains were read from a single sample in a study of T cells after posttransplantation cyclophosphamide. Using immunoSEQ multiplex PCR, the repertoire was profiled, and TCRdb retains in-frame clones only, with some absent. Singletons are absent from the sample, which has under 40,000 clones. Material: PBMCs. The receptors shown here come from a woman aged 45 to 65 in good health and a related stem cell transplant donor. CDR3s include the opening cysteine and the closing phenylalanine or tryptophan. A D gene is named only where the DNA matches it firmly. Clone size is given for some rows only: seen once, a few or many times, or a class if the clone is expanded.

cdr3_aa	cdr3_nt	clone_size	j_call	d_call	v_call
CASDTGGEAFF	TGTGCCAGCGATACAGGGGGAGAAGCTTTCTTT	few	TRBJ1-1	TRBD1	TRBV6-2/TRBV6-3
CASSLAHSNQPQHF	TGTGCCAGCAGCTTGGCCCATAGCAATCAGCCCCAGCATTTT	few	TRBJ1-5	-	TRBV7-8
CASTAGVTNEKLFF	TGTGCCAGCACGGCGGGGGTAACTAATGAAAAACTGTTTTTT	many	TRBJ1-4	-	TRBV6-1
CASSWGGPNYGYTF	TGTGCCAGCAGCTGGGGGGGACCTAACTATGGCTACACCTTC	-	TRBJ1-2	-	TRBV27
CASSYSTGEVNYGYTF	TGTGCCAGCAGTTACTCGACAGGGGAAGTAAACTATGGCTACACCTTC	-	TRBJ1-2	TRBD1	TRBV6-6
CATSRDLSYEQYF	TGTGCCACCAGCAGAGACCTCTCCTACGAGCAGTACTTC	many	TRBJ2-7	-	TRBV15
CASSFIAGTDSGANVLTF	TGCGCCAGCAGCTTTATCGCCGGGACAGACTCTGGGGCCAACGTCCTGACTTTC	many	TRBJ2-6	TRBD1	TRBV5-1
CASSATGLQKAFF	TGTGCCAGCAGCGCAACAGGGCTGCAGAAAGCTTTCTTT	-	TRBJ1-1	-	TRBV7-3
CATWSVYEQYF	TGTGCCACCTGGAGCGTCTACGAGCAGTACTTC	many	TRBJ2-7	-	TRBV6-6
CAISESRVALEAFF	TGTGCCATCAGTGAGTCGAGGGTCGCGCTTGAAGCTTTCTTT	many	TRBJ1-1	-	TRBV10-3
CASSSLPSNEQFF	TGTGCCAGCAGTTCTCTTCCCAGTAATGAGCAGTTCTTC	many	TRBJ2-1	-	TRBV27
CSVGHSNNEQFF	TGCAGCGTTGGTCACAGCAACAATGAGCAGTTCTTC	many	TRBJ2-1	-	TRBV29-1
CASSVDLGGRNYGYTF	TGTGCCAGCAGCGTAGATCTTGGGGGGAGAAACTATGGCTACACCTTC	few	TRBJ1-2	-	TRBV9
CASSLMRQGDEQYF	TGCGCCAGCAGCCTCATGAGACAGGGGGACGAGCAGTACTTC	many	TRBJ2-7	TRBD1	TRBV5-1
CASSRPEKLFF	TGTGCCAGCAGCCGTCCTGAAAAACTGTTTTTT	many	TRBJ1-4	-	TRBV6-6
CASSYLRQGSNGYTF	TGTGCCAGCAGTTACCTGCGACAGGGAAGTAATGGCTACACCTTC	many	TRBJ1-2	TRBD1	TRBV28
CASSGAGGPEYNEQFF	TGTGCCAGCAGCGGAGCGGGAGGGCCGGAGTACAATGAGCAGTTCTTC	many	TRBJ2-1	TRBD2	TRBV9
CASSLATSEIRTDTQYF	TGTGCCAGCAGTTTAGCGACTAGCGAGATTCGCACAGATACGCAGTATTTT	many	TRBJ2-3	TRBD2	TRBV28
CATSDWRQGNGELFF	TGTGCCACCAGTGATTGGAGACAGGGTAACGGGGAGCTGTTTTTT	many	TRBJ2-2	TRBD1	TRBV24-1
CASSYTGDFEKLFF	TGTGCCAGCAGTTACACCGGGGATTTCGAAAAACTGTTTTTT	many	TRBJ1-4	-	TRBV6-5
CASRGGYTGELFF	TGTGCCAGCAGAGGAGGGTACACCGGGGAGCTGTTTTTT	many	TRBJ2-2	-	TRBV4-2
CASSQGLPYEQYF	TGTGCCAGCAGTCAGGGCCTACCCTACGAGCAGTACTTC	many	TRBJ2-7	-	TRBV6-5
CASGTDLSNQPQHF	TGTGCCAGCGGGACAGACTTAAGCAATCAGCCCCAGCATTTT	many	TRBJ1-5	TRBD1	TRBV28
CASSRRGGGTDTQYF	TGTGCCAGCAGTCGCCGCGGCGGGGGCACAGATACGCAGTATTTT	many	TRBJ2-3	-	TRBV12-3/TRBV12-4
CASTTGGRVYEQYF	TGTGCCAGCACGACAGGGGGCAGGGTCTACGAGCAGTACTTC	many	TRBJ2-7	TRBD1	TRBV28
CASSLGGVGQPQHF	TGTGCCAGCAGTTTAGGAGGGGTCGGGCAGCCCCAGCATTTT	many	TRBJ1-5	-	TRBV28
CASSPGLAQETQYF	TGTGCCAGCAGCCCGGGACTAGCGCAAGAGACCCAGTACTTC	many	TRBJ2-5	TRBD2	TRBV7-3
CAASSVSSYEQYF	TGTGCCGCCTCTAGCGTCAGCTCCTACGAGCAGTACTTC	many	TRBJ2-7	-	TRBV10-3
CASSFAGETQYF	TGTGCCAGCAGCTTTGCAGGGGAGACCCAGTACTTC	many	TRBJ2-5	-	TRBV7-8
CASSPGDQPQHF	TGTGCCAGCAGTCCGGGGGATCAGCCCCAGCATTTT	many	TRBJ1-5	-	TRBV2
CASSLLGSATGEQYF	TGTGCCAGCAGCTTGTTGGGCTCGGCTACTGGCGAGCAGTACTTC	-	TRBJ2-7	-	TRBV7-2
CASTRRGDGYTF	TGTGCCAGCACCCGACGAGGGGATGGCTACACCTTC	many	TRBJ1-2	-	TRBV7-2
CASSMNRQDTGELFF	TGTGCCAGTAGTATGAATCGACAGGACACCGGGGAGCTGTTTTTT	many	TRBJ2-2	-	TRBV19
CASSEREKLFF	TGTGCCAGCAGTGAGAGGGAAAAACTGTTTTTT	many	TRBJ1-4	-	TRBV2
CASSTRQGPGNTIYF	TGTGCCAGTAGTACCCGACAGGGCCCTGGAAACACCATATATTTT	many	TRBJ1-3	TRBD1	TRBV19
CASSSLAGVYNEQFF	TGTGCCAGCAGCTCACTAGCGGGAGTATACAATGAGCAGTTCTTC	many	TRBJ2-1	TRBD2	TRBV7-9
CASSRGIAGTEAFF	TGTGCCAGCAGCCGCGGGATAGCGGGTACTGAAGCTTTCTTT	many	TRBJ1-1	-	TRBV6-2/TRBV6-3
CASSPPVVRGTEAFF	TGTGCCAGCAGCCCACCGGTAGTCCGGGGCACTGAAGCTTTCTTT	many	TRBJ1-1	-	TRBV7-9
CASSQGTGIETQYF	TGCGCCAGCTCCCAAGGGACAGGGATCGAGACCCAGTACTTC	many	TRBJ2-5	TRBD1	TRBV5-1
CSVEGAGGGKLFF	TGCAGCGTTGAAGGGGCGGGGGGGGGAAAACTGTTTTTT	-	TRBJ1-4	-	TRBV29-1
CASSPPQGAIYEQYF	TGTGCCAGCTCGCCCCCACAGGGGGCTATCTACGAGCAGTACTTC	few	TRBJ2-7	TRBD1	TRBV18
CASSPPVSWGLETQYF	TGTGCCAGCTCACCCCCCGTTTCATGGGGGCTGGAGACCCAGTACTTC	many	TRBJ2-5	-	TRBV18
CASSLRQGGEKLFF	TGTGCCAGCAGTTTGAGACAGGGGGGGGAAAAACTGTTTTTT	many	TRBJ1-4	TRBD1	TRBV2
CASSPSILARDTQYF	TGTGCCAGCAGCCCCTCAATCTTGGCAAGAGATACGCAGTATTTT	many	TRBJ2-3	-	TRBV14
CASSPNRGHTGELFF	TGTGCCAGCAGTCCTAACAGGGGACACACCGGGGAGCTGTTTTTT	many	TRBJ2-2	TRBD1	TRBV6-2/TRBV6-3
CASSFGRVGELFF	TGTGCCAGCAGCTTCGGCAGGGTCGGGGAGCTGTTTTTT	many	TRBJ2-2	-	TRBV5-8
CASSLDRHQNTGELFF	TGTGCCAGCAGCCTAGACAGGCACCAGAACACCGGGGAGCTGTTTTTT	many	TRBJ2-2	-	TRBV7-6
CATSDLVHTDTQYF	TGTGCCACCAGTGATTTGGTCCACACAGATACGCAGTATTTT	many	TRBJ2-3	-	TRBV24-1
CASSLGAAGELFF	TGTGCCAGCAGCTTAGGGGCAGCCGGGGAGCTGTTTTTT	many	TRBJ2-2	-	TRBV5-4
CSVARAGGSTDTQYF	TGCAGCGTCGCGAGAGCGGGAGGGAGCACAGATACGCAGTATTTT	many	TRBJ2-3	TRBD2	TRBV29-1
CAWTSGFYNEQFF	TGTGCCTGGACTAGCGGATTCTACAATGAGCAGTTCTTC	few	TRBJ2-1	TRBD2	TRBV30
CASSPPRTGTGVLYGYTF	TGTGCCAGTAGCCCACCCCGAACCGGGACAGGGGTCCTCTATGGCTACACCTTC	many	TRBJ1-2	TRBD1	TRBV19
CASSLVGQGIYEQFF	TGTGCCAGCAGCTTAGTAGGACAGGGGATTTATGAGCAGTTCTTC	many	TRBJ2-1	TRBD1	TRBV7-2
CASSSGLPTREKLFF	TGTGCCAGCAGTTCGGGACTTCCCACCCGCGAAAAACTGTTTTTT	many	TRBJ1-4	-	TRBV6-2/TRBV6-3